The following is a T cell receptor beta chain sequence with its context. Its cognate antigen has yet to be identified. There are no base qualities to consult, and no much larger clone falls within one base. Sample treatment or condition, as interpreted from the label and publication: around 19 received Ad26.COV2.S at low or high dose, single or two shots; about 5 received placebo; per-sample allocation not given. Repertoires of vaccine and placebo recipients were sequenced from samples collected on day 63 after the first injection. Cohort 1b enrolled some 25 adults aged 18-55 years at a single site in Boston, USA, between 29 July and 7 August 2020. As a vaccine, Ad26.COV2.S was a replication-incompetent adenovirus type 26 vector that expressed a prefusion-stabilized SARS-CoV-2 spike protein derived from the original Wuhan strain. TCRbeta CDR3 regions were sequenced with the immunoSEQ Assay. After extraction, genomic DNA underwent amplification by bias-controlled multiplex PCR, followed by high-throughput sequencing. As for how the authors treated the data: To quantify the absolute abundance of every unique TCRbeta CDR3 region, sequences were collapsed and filtered. T cell fraction was estimated by normalizing TCRbeta template counts to usable DNA, with usable DNA measured through amplification of reference genes found in all nucleated cells. Repertoire TCRs were annotated as SARS-CoV-2-specific by exact matching of V gene, CDR3 amino acid sequence and J gene to a known reactive TCR set. The reference SARS-CoV-2 TCR set was obtained from MIRA and was filtered for enrichment in COVID-19-positive ImmuneCODE repertoires, whereby public or cross-reactive TCRs were removed. Using the MIRA antigens, annotated TCRs were further analysed by specific ORF or by position within an ORF. Breadth was defined as annotated unique rearrangements over total unique productive rearrangements; depth was the summed frequency of those rearrangements. Two-sided Wilcoxon rank-sum tests were used to compare TCR breadth between groups. TCRdb carries this immuneACCESS record with in-frame sequences only. Its versions omit some clonotypes, under half of them owing to an unresolved V gene in the studies checked, with the rest unexplained. V and J calls plus clone size are reproduced from that table; the DNA served to infer D and trimming. The sample data list 350,000 to 450,000 clones, and roughly 80% of these were observed just once. Just under 7.5% of the sample is in the top ten clones.

These data come from a study of Ad26.COV2.S vaccination and SARS-CoV-2 variants (dated by TCRdb to the early 2020s). With respect to the entire study: Vaccine-arm donors came from COV1001, a multicentre, randomized, double-blind, placebo-controlled phase I-IIa trial of Ad26.COV2.S in healthy adults. The TCR-sequenced set comprised approximately 32 samples: approximately 20 Ad26.COV2.S vaccine recipients, 5 placebo recipients and 8 SARS-CoV-2 convalescent individuals. Throughout the experiments and outcome assessment, investigators stayed blinded to trial group allocation. The specificity and breadth of SARS-CoV-2-reactive T cell receptors after Ad26.COV2.S vaccination were assessed by TCRbeta repertoire sequencing. Trial participants were randomized into five groups of five, in which low-dose or high-dose Ad26.COV2.S was given once or twice, or placebo was given on both occasions. Ad26.COV2.S was administered intramuscularly at a dose of 5x10^10 or 1x10^11 viral particles, either as one shot or as two shots given 56 days apart.

V is clipped by 8 bases and J by 6 bases, and the sequence between their germline boundaries is 11 bases long. Its CDR3 holds 12 amino acids, cysteine through phenylalanine. Only CDR3 DNA is held: 36 bases, read in frame from base 1. The paper as a whole reports these results and caveats: Vaccine and placebo recipients had similar non-spike TCR breadth, a finding consistent with the vaccine containing only spike. After vaccination, substantial breadth of spike-specific CD8+ and CD4+ T cell responses was reported. Comparing responses between vaccine doses or regimens was not something the study was powered to do. Ad26.COV2.S recipients had higher spike-specific TCR breadth than placebo recipients (P = 0.0014). The authors noted that total T cell responses may have been underestimated by the TCR breadth and depth analyses.

Recombination linked TRBV12-3 or TRBV12-4 to TRBJ2-1; a confident D gene designation cannot be given. This clonotype was sampled from a person between 18 and 65 years old who received the Ad26.COV2.S COVID-19 vaccine or a placebo. Source: peripheral blood, taken in a trial of Ad26.COV2.S vaccine versus placebo. The DNA reads as follows: TGTGCCAGCTCCCAGAACCCCAATGAGCAGTTCTTC. Translated, it gives CASSQNPNEQFF.